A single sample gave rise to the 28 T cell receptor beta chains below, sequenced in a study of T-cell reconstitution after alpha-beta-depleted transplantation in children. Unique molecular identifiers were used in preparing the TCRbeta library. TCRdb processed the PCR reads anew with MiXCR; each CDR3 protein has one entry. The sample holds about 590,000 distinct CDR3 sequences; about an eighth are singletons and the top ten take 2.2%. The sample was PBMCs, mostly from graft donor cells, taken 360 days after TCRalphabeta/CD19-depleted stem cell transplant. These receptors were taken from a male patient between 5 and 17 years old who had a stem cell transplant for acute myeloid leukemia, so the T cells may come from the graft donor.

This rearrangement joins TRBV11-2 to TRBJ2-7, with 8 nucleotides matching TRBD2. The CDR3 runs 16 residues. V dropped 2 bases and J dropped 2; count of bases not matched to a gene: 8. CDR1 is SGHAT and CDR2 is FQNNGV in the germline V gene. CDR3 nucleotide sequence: TGTGCCAGCAGCTTAAGCTCCGGGACTAGGACCTACGAGCAGTACTTC. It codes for CASSLSSGTRTYEQYF.

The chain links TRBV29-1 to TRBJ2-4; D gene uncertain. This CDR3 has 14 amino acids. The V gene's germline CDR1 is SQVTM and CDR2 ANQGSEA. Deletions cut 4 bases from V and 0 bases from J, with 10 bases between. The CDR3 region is CSVVKILAKNIQYF. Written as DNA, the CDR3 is TGCAGCGTTGTAAAGATTCTAGCCAAAAACATTCAGTACTTC.

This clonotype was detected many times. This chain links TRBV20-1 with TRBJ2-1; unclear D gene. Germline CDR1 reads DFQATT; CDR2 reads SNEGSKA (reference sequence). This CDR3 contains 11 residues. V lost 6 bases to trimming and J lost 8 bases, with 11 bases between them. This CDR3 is CSALKRDEQFF. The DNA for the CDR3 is TGCAGTGCCCTAAAACGGGATGAGCAGTTCTTC.

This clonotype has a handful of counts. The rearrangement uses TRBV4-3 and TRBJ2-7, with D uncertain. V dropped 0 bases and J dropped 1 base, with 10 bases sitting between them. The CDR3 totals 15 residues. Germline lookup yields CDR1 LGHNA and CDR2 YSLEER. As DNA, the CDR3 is TGCGCCAGCAGCCAAGATTGGGCTAGATCCTACGAGCAGTACTTC. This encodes CASSQDWARSYEQYF.

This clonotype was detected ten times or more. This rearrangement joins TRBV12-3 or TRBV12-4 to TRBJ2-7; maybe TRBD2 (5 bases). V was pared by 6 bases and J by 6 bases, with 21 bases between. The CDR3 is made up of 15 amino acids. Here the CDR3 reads CASRSPGSIGIEQYF. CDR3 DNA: TGTGCCAGCAGGAGCCCCGGCTCCATCGGGATCGAGCAGTACTTC.

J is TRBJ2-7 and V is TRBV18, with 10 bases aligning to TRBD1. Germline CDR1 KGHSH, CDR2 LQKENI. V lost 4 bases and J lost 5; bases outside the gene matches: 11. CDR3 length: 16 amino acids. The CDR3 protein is CASSRVLRDRGHEQYF. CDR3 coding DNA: TGTGCCAGCTCACGGGTTCTCCGGGACAGGGGCCACGAGCAGTACTTC.

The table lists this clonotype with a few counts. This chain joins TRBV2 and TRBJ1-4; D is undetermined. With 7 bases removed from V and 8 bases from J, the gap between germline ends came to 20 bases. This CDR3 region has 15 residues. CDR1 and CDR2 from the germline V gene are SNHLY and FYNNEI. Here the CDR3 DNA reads TGTGCCAGCACGGGCCGATGGAGGAGTTCGGAAAAACTGTTTTTT. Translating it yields CASTGRWRSSEKLFF.

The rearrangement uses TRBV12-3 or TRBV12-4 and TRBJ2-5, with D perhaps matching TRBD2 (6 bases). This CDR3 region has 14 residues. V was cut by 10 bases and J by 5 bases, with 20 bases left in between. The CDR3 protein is CATLALRLGETQYF. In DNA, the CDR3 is TGTGCCACCCTAGCGTTAAGATTGGGGGAGACCCAGTACTTC.

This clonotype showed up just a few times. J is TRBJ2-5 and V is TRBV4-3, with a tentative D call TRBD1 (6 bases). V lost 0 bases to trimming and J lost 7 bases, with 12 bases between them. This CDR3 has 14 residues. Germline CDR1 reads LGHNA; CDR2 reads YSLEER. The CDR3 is CASSQDTGRATQYF. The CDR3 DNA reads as TGCGCCAGCAGCCAAGACACAGGGCGAGCGACCCAGTACTTC.

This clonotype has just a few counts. The CDR3 DNA sequence: TGCAGTGCTAGACGGGCAGGGAGAATATCGAACACCATATATTTT. Translated, it gives CSARRAGRISNTIYF. This chain links TRBV20-1 with TRBJ1-3; a possible D gene is TRBD1 (5 bases). From germline, CDR1 is DFQATT and CDR2 SNEGSKA (reference sequence). The V end lost 2 bases, the J end lost 7 bases, and 18 bases lay between the germline ends. The CDR3 has 15 amino acids.

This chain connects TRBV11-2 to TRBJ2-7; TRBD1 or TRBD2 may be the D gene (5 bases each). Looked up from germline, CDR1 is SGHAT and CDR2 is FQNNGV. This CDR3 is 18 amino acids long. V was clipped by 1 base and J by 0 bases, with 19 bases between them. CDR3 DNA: TGTGCCAGCAGCTTAGGGTGGGGTGGGACGGCCGACTCCTACGAGCAGTACTTC. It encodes CASSLGWGGTADSYEQYF.

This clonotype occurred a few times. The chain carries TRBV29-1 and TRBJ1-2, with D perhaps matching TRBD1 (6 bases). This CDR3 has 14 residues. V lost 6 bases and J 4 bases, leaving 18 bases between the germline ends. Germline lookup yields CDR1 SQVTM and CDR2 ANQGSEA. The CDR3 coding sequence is TGCAGCGTGAAACCCGGGACAAGGGCCTATGGCTACACCTTC. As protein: CSVKPGTRAYGYTF.

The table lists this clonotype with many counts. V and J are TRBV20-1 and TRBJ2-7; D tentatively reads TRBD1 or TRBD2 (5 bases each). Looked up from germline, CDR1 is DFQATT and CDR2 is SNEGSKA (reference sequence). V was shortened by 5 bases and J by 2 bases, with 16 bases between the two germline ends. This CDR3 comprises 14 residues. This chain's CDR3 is CSALLGADTYEQYF. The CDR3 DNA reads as TGCAGTGCTCTCCTCGGGGCGGACACCTACGAGCAGTACTTC.

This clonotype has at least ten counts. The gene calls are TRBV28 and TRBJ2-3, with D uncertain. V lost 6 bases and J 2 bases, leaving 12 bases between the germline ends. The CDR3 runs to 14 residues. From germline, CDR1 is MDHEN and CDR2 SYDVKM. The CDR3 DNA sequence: TGTGCCAGCAGCGGCACCCGGGTCACAGATACGCAGTATTTT. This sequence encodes CASSGTRVTDTQYF.

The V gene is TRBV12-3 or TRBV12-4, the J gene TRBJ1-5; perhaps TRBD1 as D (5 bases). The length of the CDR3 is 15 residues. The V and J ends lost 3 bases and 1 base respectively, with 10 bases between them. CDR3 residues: CASSFGDLSNQPQHF. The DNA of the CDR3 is TGTGCCAGCAGTTTCGGGGACCTAAGCAATCAGCCCCAGCATTTT.

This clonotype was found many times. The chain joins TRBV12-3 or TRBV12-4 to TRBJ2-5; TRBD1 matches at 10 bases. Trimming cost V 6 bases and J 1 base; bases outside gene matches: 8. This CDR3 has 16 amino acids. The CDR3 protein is CASSLRQGASQETQYF. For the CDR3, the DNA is TGTGCCAGCAGCCTACGACAGGGGGCATCCCAAGAGACCCAGTACTTC.

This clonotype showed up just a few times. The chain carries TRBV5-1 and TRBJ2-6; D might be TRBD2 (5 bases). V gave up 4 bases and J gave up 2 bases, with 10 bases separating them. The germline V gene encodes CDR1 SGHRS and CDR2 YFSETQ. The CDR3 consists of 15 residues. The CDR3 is CASSRTVAGANVLTF. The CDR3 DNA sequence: TGCGCCAGCAGCCGGACTGTTGCTGGGGCCAACGTCCTGACTTTC. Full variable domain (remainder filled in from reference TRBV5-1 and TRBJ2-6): KAGVTQTPRYLIKTRGQQVTLSCSPISGHRSVSWYQQTPGQGLQFLFEYFSETQRNKGNFPGRFSGRQFSNSRSEMNVSTLELGDSALYLCASSRTVAGANVLTFGAGSRLTVL.

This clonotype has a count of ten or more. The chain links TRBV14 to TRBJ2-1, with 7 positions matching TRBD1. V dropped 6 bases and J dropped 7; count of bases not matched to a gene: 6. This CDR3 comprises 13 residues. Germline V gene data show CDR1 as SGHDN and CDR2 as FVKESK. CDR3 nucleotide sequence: TGTGCCAGCAGTTGGAACAGGGGTAATGAGCAGTTCTTC. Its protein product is CASSWNRGNEQFF.

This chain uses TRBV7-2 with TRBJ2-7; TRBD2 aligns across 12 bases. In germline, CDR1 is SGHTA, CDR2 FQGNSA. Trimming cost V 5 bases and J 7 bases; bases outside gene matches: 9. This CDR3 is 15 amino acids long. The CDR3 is CASSEGLAGPTEQYF. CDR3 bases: TGTGCCAGCAGCGAGGGACTAGCGGGCCCTACGGAGCAGTACTTC.

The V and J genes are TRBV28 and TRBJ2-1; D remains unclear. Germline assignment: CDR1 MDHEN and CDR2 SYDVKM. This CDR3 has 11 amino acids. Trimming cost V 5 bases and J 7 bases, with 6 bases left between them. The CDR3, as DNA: TGTGCCAGCAGTACCCAGAATGAGCAGTTCTTC. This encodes CASSTQNEQFF.

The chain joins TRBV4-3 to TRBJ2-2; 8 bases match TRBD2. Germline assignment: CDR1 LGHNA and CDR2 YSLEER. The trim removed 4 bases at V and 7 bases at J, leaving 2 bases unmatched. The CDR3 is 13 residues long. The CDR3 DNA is TGCGCCAGCAGCCTAGCGGGATTCGGGGAGCTGTTTTTT. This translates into CASSLAGFGELFF.

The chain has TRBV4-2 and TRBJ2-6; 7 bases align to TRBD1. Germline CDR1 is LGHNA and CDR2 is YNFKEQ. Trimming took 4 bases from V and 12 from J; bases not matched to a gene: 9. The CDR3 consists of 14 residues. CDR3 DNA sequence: TGTGCCAGCAGCCTCTCCAGGGGGTCTACCGTCCTGACTTTC. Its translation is CASSLSRGSTVLTF.

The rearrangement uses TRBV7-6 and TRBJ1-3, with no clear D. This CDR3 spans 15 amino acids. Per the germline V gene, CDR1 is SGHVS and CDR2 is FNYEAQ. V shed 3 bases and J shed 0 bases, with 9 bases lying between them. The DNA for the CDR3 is TGTGCCAGCAGCTTCCCTTTTAGCTCTGGAAACACCATATATTTT. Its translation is CASSFPFSSGNTIYF.

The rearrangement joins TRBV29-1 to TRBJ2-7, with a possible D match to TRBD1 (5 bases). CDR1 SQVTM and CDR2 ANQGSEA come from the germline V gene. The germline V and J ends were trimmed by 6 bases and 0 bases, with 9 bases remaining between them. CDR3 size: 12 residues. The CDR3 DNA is TGCAGCGTAGCAGGGAACTCCTACGAGCAGTACTTC. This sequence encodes CSVAGNSYEQYF.

CDR3 in DNA: TGTGCCACCCGATGGGACACTGAAGCTTTCTTT. This encodes CATRWDTEAFF. This chain uses TRBV25-1 with TRBJ1-1; D gene unclear. Germline-derived CDR1 and CDR2 are MGHDK and SYGVNS. CDR3 size: 11 residues. V lost 10 bases to trimming and J lost 3 bases, with 9 bases between them.

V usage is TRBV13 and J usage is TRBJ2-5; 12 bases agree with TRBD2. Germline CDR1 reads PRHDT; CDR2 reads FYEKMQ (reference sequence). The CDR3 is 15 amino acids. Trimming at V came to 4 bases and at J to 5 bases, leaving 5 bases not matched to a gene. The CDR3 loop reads CASSSSGRALETQYF. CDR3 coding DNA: TGTGCCAGCAGCTCTAGCGGGAGGGCCTTGGAGACCCAGTACTTC.

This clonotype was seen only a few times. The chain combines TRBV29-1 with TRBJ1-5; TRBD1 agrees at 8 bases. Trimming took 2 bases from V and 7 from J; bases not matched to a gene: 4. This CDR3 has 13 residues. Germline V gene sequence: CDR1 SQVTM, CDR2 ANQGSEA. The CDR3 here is CSVETDRGQPQHF. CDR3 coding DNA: TGCAGCGTTGAAACAGACAGGGGACAGCCCCAGCATTTT.

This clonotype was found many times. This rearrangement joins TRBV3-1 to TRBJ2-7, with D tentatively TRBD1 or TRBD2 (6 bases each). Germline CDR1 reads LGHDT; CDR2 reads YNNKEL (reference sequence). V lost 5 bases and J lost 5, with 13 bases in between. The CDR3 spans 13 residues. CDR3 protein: CASSGNREDEQYF. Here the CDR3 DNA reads TGTGCCAGCAGCGGGAACAGGGAGGACGAGCAGTACTTC.